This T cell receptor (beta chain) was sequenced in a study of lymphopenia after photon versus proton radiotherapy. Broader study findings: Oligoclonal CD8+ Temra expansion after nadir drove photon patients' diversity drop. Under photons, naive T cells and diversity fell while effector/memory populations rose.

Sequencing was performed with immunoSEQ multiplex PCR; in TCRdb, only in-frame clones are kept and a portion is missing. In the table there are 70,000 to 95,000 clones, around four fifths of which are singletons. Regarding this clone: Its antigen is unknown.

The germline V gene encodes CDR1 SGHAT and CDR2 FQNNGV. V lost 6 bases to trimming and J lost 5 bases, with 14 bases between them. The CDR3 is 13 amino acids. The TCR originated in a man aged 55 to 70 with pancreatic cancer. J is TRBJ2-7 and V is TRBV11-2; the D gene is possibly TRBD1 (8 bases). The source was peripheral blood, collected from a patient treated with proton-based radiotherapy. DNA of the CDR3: TGTGCCAGCAGAAGGACAGGGAGGGACGAGCAGTACTTC. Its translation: CASRRTGRDEQYF. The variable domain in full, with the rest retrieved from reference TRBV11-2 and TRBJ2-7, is EAGVAQSPRYKIIEKRQSVAFWCNPISGHATLYWYQQILGQGPKLLIQFQNNGVVDDSQLPKDRFSAERLKGVDSTLKIQPAKLEDSAVYLCASRRTGRDEQYFGPGTRLTVT.